The 32 T cell receptor beta chains below were found in one sample sequenced in a study of TIL therapy for anti-PD-1-resistant metastatic lung cancer. Regarding time point: pre-treatment sample, taken before nivolumab and TIL therapy. This was the immunoSEQ v3 assay. The method was immunoSEQ multiplex PCR; TCRdb's version includes in-frame clones alone and lacks a portion of them. The data contain tens of thousands of clones, just under 75% of them singletons. The source material was blood, sampled at baseline. These TCRs come from a woman between 25 and 85 years old with non-small cell lung cancer.

This clone turned up a few times. The gene calls are TRBV6-5 and TRBJ2-4; D gene unclear. Between the trimmed V and J ends, which lost 6 bases and 3 bases, there was a span of 12 bases. The germline V gene encodes CDR1 MNHEY and CDR2 SVGAGI. The CDR3 loop spans 14 amino acids. The CDR3, as DNA: TGTGCCAGCAGGGGCGCCGGAGACAAAAACATTCAGTACTTC. Protein sequence: CASRGAGDKNIQYF.

This rearrangement joins TRBV21-1 to TRBJ1-3. TRBV21-1 is shown as a pseudogene. The CDR3 loop spans 12 amino acids. The CDR3 DNA sequence: TGTGCCAGCAGCAAAGATAGAAACACCATATATTTT. As protein: CASSKDRNTIYF.

The chain is built from TRBV11-2 and TRBJ2-1, with 7 bases lining up with TRBD2. CDR3 length equals 14 residues. V shed 3 bases and J 7 bases; nucleotides not matched to a gene: 6. Germline V gives CDR1 SGHAT, CDR2 FQNNGV. The CDR3 bases are TGTGCCAGCAGCTTCGGGGGGATAAGGAATGAGCAGTTCTTC. Its translation: CASSFGGIRNEQFF. The whole variable domain, filled in from reference TRBV11-2 and TRBJ2-1, reads EAGVAQSPRYKIIEKRQSVAFWCNPISGHATLYWYQQILGQGPKLLIQFQNNGVVDDSQLPKDRFSAERLKGVDSTLKIQPAKLEDSAVYLCASSFGGIRNEQFFGPGTRLTVL.

This clone turned up a few times. This rearrangement joins TRBV6-4 to TRBJ2-1; perhaps TRBD1 as D (8 bases). Germline V gene data show CDR1 as MRHNA and CDR2 as SNTAGT. This CDR3 has 14 amino acids. The V and J ends lost 6 bases and 9 bases respectively, with 18 bases between them. CDR3 coding DNA: TGTGCCAGCAGGAACTCAAACAGGGGGGGTGAGCAGTTCTTC. Residues: CASRNSNRGGEQFF.

The rearrangement joins TRBV19 to TRBJ2-3, with D hard to call. V was clipped by 3 bases and J by 5 bases, with 3 bases between them. From germline, CDR1 is LNHDA and CDR2 SQIVND (reference sequence). This CDR3 is built from 11 residues. CDR3 in DNA: TGTGCCAGTAGTATTGGAGATACGCAGTATTTT. It encodes CASSIGDTQYF.

The chain employs TRBV19 and TRBJ2-3, with D unclear. Germline values: CDR1 LNHDA, CDR2 SQIVND (reference sequence). The CDR3 has 16 residues. The V end lost 6 bases, the J end lost 5 bases, and 21 bases lay between the germline ends. DNA of the CDR3: TGTGCCAGTAGCATCCTGCCGTTTGGTACACAAGATACGCAGTATTTT. Translation gives CASSILPFGTQDTQYF.

The J gene is TRBJ2-1, the V gene TRBV6-1; D perhaps matches TRBD1 (6 bases). V lost 4 bases to trimming and J lost 0 bases, with 10 bases between them. The CDR3 is 15 residues long. CDR1 and CDR2 from the germline V gene are MNHNS and SASEGT. CDR3 amino acids: CASSGDRNSYNEQFF. The CDR3 nucleotides are TGTGCCAGCAGTGGAGACAGGAACTCCTACAATGAGCAGTTCTTC.

V usage is TRBV6-6 and J usage is TRBJ2-7; D may be TRBD2 (5 bases). V lost 10 bases, J lost 1 base, and 8 bases lay in between. This CDR3 spans 11 amino acids. CDR1 and CDR2 (germline): MNHNY, SVGAGI (reference sequence). The CDR3 nucleotides are TGTGCCACTAGCAAATCCTACGAGCAGTACTTC. Residues: CATSKSYEQYF.

The gene calls are TRBV19 and TRBJ2-3; D remains ambiguous. The V end was cut by 2 bases, the J end by 2 bases, with 11 bases between. The CDR3 runs to 15 residues. Germline CDR1 and CDR2: LNHDA and SQIVND (reference sequence). The CDR3: CASSITERITDTQYF. DNA of the CDR3: TGTGCCAGTAGTATAACGGAGCGCATCACAGATACGCAGTATTTT.

The chain uses TRBV7-8 and TRBJ2-1; D is possibly TRBD2 (6 bases). In germline, CDR1 is SGHVS, CDR2 FQNEAQ. This CDR3 comprises 16 residues. V shed 1 base and J shed 8 bases, with 18 bases lying between them. CDR3 coding DNA: TGTGCCAGCAGCTTAGTGGTGGGAGGAGGCGTCGATGAGCAGTTCTTC. Protein product: CASSLVVGGGVDEQFF.

V gene TRBV7-6 combines with J gene TRBJ1-3; D call uncertain. CDR1 is SGHVS and CDR2 is FNYEAQ in the germline V gene. The CDR3 consists of 13 residues. Trimming took 5 bases from V and 0 from J, leaving 5 bases between them. DNA for the CDR3: TGTGCCAGCAGCAAGAGCTCTGGAAACACCATATATTTT. Encoded protein: CASSKSSGNTIYF.

The chain couples TRBV6-1 to TRBJ2-2; tentative D call: TRBD2 (5 bases). V lost 9 bases to trimming and J lost 2 bases, with 13 bases between them. The CDR3 totals 14 residues. Per the germline V gene, CDR1 is MNHNS and CDR2 is SASEGT. The CDR3 nucleotides are TGTGCCAGTGGCGGGTCGTTCAACACCGGGGAGCTGTTTTTT. It yields the protein CASGGSFNTGELFF.

The rearrangement joins TRBV7-8 to TRBJ1-4; D possibly corresponds to TRBD1 (5 bases). There are 15 residues in the CDR3. The V end lost 2 bases, the J end lost 5 bases, and 12 bases lay between the germline ends. Germline V CDR1 and CDR2: SGHVS, FQNEAQ. The CDR3 bases are TGTGCCAGCAGCTTATTGGGGACGGGGAATGAAAAACTGTTTTTT. It translates to CASSLLGTGNEKLFF.

The chain combines TRBV4-2 with TRBJ2-5, with D possibly TRBD2 on 5 matching bases. Trimming pared 0 bases from V and 5 bases from J, leaving 13 bases between. CDR1 and CDR2 from the germline V gene are LGHNA and YNFKEQ. The CDR3 spans 15 residues. The CDR3 bases are TGTGCCAGCAGCCAAGACCCAGCTGAGCGGGAGACCCAGTACTTC. It encodes CASSQDPAERETQYF.

The rearrangement links TRBV6-5 to TRBJ2-5, with D perhaps matching TRBD1 (7 bases). Germline CDR1 MNHEY, CDR2 SVGAGI. The CDR3 consists of 14 residues. Deletions cut 5 bases from V and 4 bases from J, with 14 bases between. Written as DNA, the CDR3 is TGTGCCAGCAGTCCAGGGGGGTCGGGAGAGACCCAGTACTTC. It yields the protein CASSPGGSGETQYF.

The rearrangement links TRBV30 to TRBJ2-7; 7 positions agree with TRBD2. Looked up from germline, CDR1 is GTSNPN and CDR2 is SVGIG (reference sequence). V trimming: 5 bases; J trimming: 5 bases; junction bases outside the gene matches: 6. The CDR3 totals 12 residues. The CDR3 nucleotides read TGTGCCTGGGCATGGGGGGGGAACGAGCAGTACTTC. Its translation: CAWAWGGNEQYF.

V gene TRBV5-1 combines with J gene TRBJ1-1; no clear D gene. Germline V gene data show CDR1 as SGHRS and CDR2 as YFSETQ. The germline V and J ends were trimmed by 7 bases and 6 bases, with 22 bases remaining between them. CDR3 length: 15 residues. The CDR3 here is CASPLIAAGCAEAFF. CDR3 nucleotide sequence: TGCGCCAGCCCCCTTATCGCGGCGGGGTGTGCTGAAGCTTTCTTT.

This chain links TRBV19 with TRBJ1-1, with D maybe TRBD1 (5 bases). This CDR3 has 15 residues. Trimming left V 3 bases short and J 4 bases short, with 15 bases between. From germline, CDR1 is LNHDA and CDR2 SQIVND (reference sequence). CDR3 bases: TGTGCCAGTAGTATCTCCACCCAGGGATTCACTGAAGCTTTCTTT. It specifies CASSISTQGFTEAFF.

The chain joins TRBV28 to TRBJ1-3, with 11 bases matching TRBD1. V lost 5 bases, J lost 7 bases, and 4 bases stayed unmatched. The CDR3 extends over 14 amino acids. In germline, CDR1 is MDHEN, CDR2 SYDVKM. The CDR3 sequence: CASSRTGGGNTIYF. Written as DNA, the CDR3 is TGTGCCAGCAGTCGGACAGGGGGCGGCAACACCATATATTTT.

This chain links TRBV11-2 with TRBJ1-3; D is unresolved. The CDR3 runs 13 residues. CDR1 SGHAT and CDR2 FQNNGV come from the germline V gene. V dropped 7 bases and J dropped 0 bases, with 7 bases sitting between them. In nucleotides, the CDR3 is TGTGCCAGCACCCCTGACTCTGGAAACACCATATATTTT. Encoded protein: CASTPDSGNTIYF.

The chain uses TRBV4-1 and TRBJ2-1, with 7 bases aligning to TRBD2. CDR3 length equals 13 residues. Trimming cost V 1 base and J 12 bases; bases outside gene matches: 6. Looked up from germline, CDR1 is MGHRA and CDR2 is YSYEKL. The CDR3 coding sequence is TGCGCCAGCAGCCAAGTTGGGCTAGCGGCGCAGTTCTTC. As protein: CASSQVGLAAQFF.

The sample holds a few counts of this clone. The V and J genes are TRBV19 and TRBJ1-2; D is uncertain. V shed 4 bases and J shed 4 bases, with 10 bases lying between them. Per germline, CDR1 LNHDA and CDR2 SQIVND (reference sequence). The CDR3 runs to 13 residues. The CDR3 nucleotides are TGTGCCAGTAGTAGCCGTGTGGGCTATGGCTACACCTTC. Translated, it gives CASSSRVGYGYTF.

This clone occurred a few times. The rearrangement joins TRBV6-5 to TRBJ1-1; D unresolved. V dropped 5 bases and J dropped 5 bases, with 12 bases sitting between them. This CDR3 region has 13 residues. Germline assignment: CDR1 MNHEY and CDR2 SVGAGI. CDR3 region: CASSAWERTEAFF. CDR3 coding DNA: TGTGCCAGCAGTGCTTGGGAGAGGACTGAAGCTTTCTTT.

The rearrangement joins TRBV6-5 to TRBJ1-1; D is unclear. The germline V gene encodes CDR1 MNHEY and CDR2 SVGAGI. This CDR3 comprises 12 residues. Deletions cut 0 bases from V and 5 bases from J, with 4 bases between. CDR3 protein: CASSYSSTEAFF. The CDR3 DNA reads TGTGCCAGCAGTTACTCGAGTACTGAAGCTTTCTTT.

The chain links TRBV6-1 to TRBJ2-3; 7 bases match TRBD2. CDR1 and CDR2 from the germline V gene are MNHNS and SASEGT. This CDR3 is built from 17 residues. J gave up 7 bases and V 4 bases, and 17 bases lay outside the gene matches. CDR3 sequence reads: CASSVGRGASGVNTQYF. Written as DNA, the CDR3 is TGTGCCAGCAGTGTAGGTCGTGGGGCTAGCGGCGTAAATACGCAGTATTTT.

J is TRBJ2-7 and V is TRBV10-3, with 9 bases aligning to TRBD1. CDR1 is ENHRY, CDR2 SYGVKD, per germline. Germline trimming cut 10 bases from V and 2 bases from J; bases unmatched to any gene: 12. There are 15 residues in the CDR3. CDR3 sequence (DNA): TGTGCCACCGCGCGTGGGACAGGGAATACCTACGAGCAGTACTTC. The encoded protein is CATARGTGNTYEQYF.

The count of this clone is one. The V call is TRBV29-1, the J call TRBJ1-1, with D hard to call. Trimming stripped 0 bases from V and 11 bases from J, with 19 bases between. The germline CDR1 and CDR2 sequences are SQVTM and ANQGSEA. This CDR3 spans 14 amino acids. The CDR3 sequence is CSVEDPQVSAMAFF. CDR3 nucleotides: TGCAGCGTTGAAGATCCCCAGGTTTCGGCGATGGCTTTCTTT.

This clone was found once. The chain joins TRBV6-5 to TRBJ1-1; no definite D call. CDR1 and CDR2 from the germline V gene are MNHEY and SVGAGI. This CDR3 spans 16 amino acids. Deletions cut 3 bases from V and 4 bases from J, with 18 bases between. CDR3 in DNA: TGTGCCAGCAGTTATAGGACTCCTTTGGAGGGCACTGAAGCTTTCTTT. This translates into CASSYRTPLEGTEAFF.

V is TRBV5-6 and J is TRBJ1-3; TRBD1 agrees at 7 bases. The CDR3 is made up of 16 amino acids. V dropped 3 bases and J dropped 0; count of bases not matched to a gene: 6. Per the germline V gene, CDR1 is SGHDT and CDR2 is YYEEEE. CDR3 coding DNA: TGTGCCAGCAGCTGGTACAGGGGCGACTCTGGAAACACCATATATTTT. This codes for CASSWYRGDSGNTIYF.

This clone was seen only a few times. The chain carries TRBV7-9 and TRBJ1-2; a possible D gene is TRBD1 (5 bases). Germline V gives CDR1 SEHNR, CDR2 FQNEAQ (reference sequence). The CDR3 contains 15 residues. Between the trimmed V and J ends, which lost 5 bases and 8 bases, there was a span of 21 bases. The CDR3 is CASSLSGEGLVGYTF. Here the CDR3 DNA reads TGTGCCAGCAGCCTCTCCGGTGAGGGGTTGGTCGGCTACACCTTC.

This clone was seen a handful of times. This sequence joins TRBV7-8 and TRBJ1-1, with D unclear. Germline V gene data show CDR1 as SGHVS and CDR2 as FQNEAQ. The germline V and J ends were trimmed by 8 bases and 4 bases, with 14 bases remaining between them. CDR3 length: 13 residues. The CDR3 coding sequence is TGTGCCAGCCGTAACTCGAGGTCCACTGAAGCTTTCTTT. As protein: CASRNSRSTEAFF.

The chain is built from TRBV21-1 and TRBJ2-6. TRBV21-1 is reported as a pseudogene. The CDR3 extends over 17 amino acids. Written as DNA, the CDR3 is TGTGCCAGCAGCCCCCGTGGGGATTGCTCTGGGGCCAACGTCCTGACTTTC. Its protein product is CASSPRGDCSGANVLTF.